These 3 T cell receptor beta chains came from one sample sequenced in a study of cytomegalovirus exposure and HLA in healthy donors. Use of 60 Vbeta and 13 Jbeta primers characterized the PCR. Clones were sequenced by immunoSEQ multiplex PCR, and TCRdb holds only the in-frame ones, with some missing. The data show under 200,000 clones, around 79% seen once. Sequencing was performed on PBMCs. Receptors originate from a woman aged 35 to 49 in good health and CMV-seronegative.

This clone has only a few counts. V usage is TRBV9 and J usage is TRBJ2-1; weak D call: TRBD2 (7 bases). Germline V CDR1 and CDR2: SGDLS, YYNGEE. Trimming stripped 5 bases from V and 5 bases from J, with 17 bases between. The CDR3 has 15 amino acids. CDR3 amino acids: CASSAAQGRDNEQFF. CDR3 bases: TGTGCCAGCAGTGCAGCGCAGGGGAGGGACAATGAGCAGTTCTTC.

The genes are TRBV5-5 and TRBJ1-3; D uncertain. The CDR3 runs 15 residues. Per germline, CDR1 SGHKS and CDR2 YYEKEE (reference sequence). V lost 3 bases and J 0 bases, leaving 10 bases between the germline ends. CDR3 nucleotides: TGTGCCAGCAGCTCCCTAGGTAGCTCTGGAAACACCATATATTTT. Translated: CASSSLGSSGNTIYF.

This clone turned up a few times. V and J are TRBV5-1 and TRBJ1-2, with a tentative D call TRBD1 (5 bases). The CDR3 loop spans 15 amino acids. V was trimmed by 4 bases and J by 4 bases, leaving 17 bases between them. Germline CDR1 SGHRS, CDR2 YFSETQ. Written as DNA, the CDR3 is TGCGCCAGCAGCCACGCCGGGGCCGGGAGCTATGGCTACACCTTC. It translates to CASSHAGAGSYGYTF.